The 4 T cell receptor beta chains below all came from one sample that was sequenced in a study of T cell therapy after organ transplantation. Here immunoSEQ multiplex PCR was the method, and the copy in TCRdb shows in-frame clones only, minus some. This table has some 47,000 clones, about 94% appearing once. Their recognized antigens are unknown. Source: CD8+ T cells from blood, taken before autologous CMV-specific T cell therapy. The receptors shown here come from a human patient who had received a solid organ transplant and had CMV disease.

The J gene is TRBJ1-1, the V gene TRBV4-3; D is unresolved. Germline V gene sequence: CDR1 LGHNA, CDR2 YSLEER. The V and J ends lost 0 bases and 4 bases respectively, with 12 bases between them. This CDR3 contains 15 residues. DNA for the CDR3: TGCGCCAGCAGCCAAGAAAGGGCGGGAATCACTGAAGCTTTCTTT. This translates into CASSQERAGITEAFF.

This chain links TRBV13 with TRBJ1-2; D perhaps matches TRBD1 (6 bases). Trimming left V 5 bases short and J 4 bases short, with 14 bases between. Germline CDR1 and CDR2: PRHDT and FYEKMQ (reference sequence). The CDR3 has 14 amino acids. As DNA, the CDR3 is TGTGCCAGCAGCGAAGGGGGGGTACGCTATGGCTACACCTTC. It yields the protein CASSEGGVRYGYTF.

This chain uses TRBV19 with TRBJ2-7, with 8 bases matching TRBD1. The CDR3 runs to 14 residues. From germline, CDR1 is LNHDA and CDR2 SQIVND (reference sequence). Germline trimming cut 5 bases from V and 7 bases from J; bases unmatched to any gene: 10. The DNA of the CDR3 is TGTGCCAGTAGTGACCGACAGGGGTTCGGAGAGCAGTACTTC. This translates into CASSDRQGFGEQYF.

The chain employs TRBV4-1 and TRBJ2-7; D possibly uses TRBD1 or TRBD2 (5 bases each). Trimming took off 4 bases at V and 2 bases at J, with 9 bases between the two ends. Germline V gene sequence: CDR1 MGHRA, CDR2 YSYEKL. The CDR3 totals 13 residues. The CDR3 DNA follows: TGCGCCAGCAGCCTCCCGGGACCCTACGAGCAGTACTTC. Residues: CASSLPGPYEQYF.